Below, 18 T cell receptor beta chains from the same sample are listed, as sequenced in a study of blood T cell repertoires in COVID-19 (dated by TCRdb to 2019 to 2021). Library preparation employed the immunoSEQ multiplex PCR assay. TCRdb took this table from immuneACCESS and kept in-frame rearrangements with V and J called. Such tables lack part of the clones; where checked against another copy, unresolved V genes explain under half of the gap, and the rest is unexplained. Within this sample are just over 95,000 clones, with about nine tenths of them counted one time only. Together, the top ten hold about 1.8% of the sample. The specimen was peripheral blood. Receptor source: a man aged 55 to 70 with acute or convalescent COVID-19.

This sequence joins TRBV7-9 and TRBJ1-5; 8 bases line up with TRBD1. The germline gives CDR1 SEHNR, CDR2 FQNEAQ (reference sequence). This CDR3 is built from 15 residues. V lost 5 bases and J lost 6; bases outside the gene matches: 9. CDR3 DNA: TGTGCCAGCAGCCACGGCGGACAGGGTGGTCAGCCCCAGCATTTT. This encodes CASSHGGQGGQPQHF.

J is TRBJ1-1 and V is TRBV18; D uncertain. The CDR3 covers 12 residues. The germline gives CDR1 KGHSH, CDR2 LQKENI. Trimming stripped 1 base from V and 7 bases from J, with 7 bases between. The CDR3 is CASSPRGIEAFF. The DNA for the CDR3 is TGTGCCAGCTCACCACGAGGGATTGAAGCTTTCTTT.

The chain has TRBV9 and TRBJ2-7; a weak D match, TRBD2 (5 bases). CDR1 is SGDLS, CDR2 YYNGEE, per germline. V lost 4 bases to trimming and J lost 3 bases, with 14 bases between them. The CDR3 runs 14 residues. CDR3 DNA sequence: TGTGCCAGCAGCCCTGGGCTAAGCGGCTACGAGCAGTACTTC. Its translation: CASSPGLSGYEQYF.

V gene TRBV28 combines with J gene TRBJ2-6; D unresolved. The CDR3 runs to 15 residues. The germline V and J ends were trimmed by 2 bases and 4 bases, with 9 bases remaining between them. Germline lookup yields CDR1 MDHEN and CDR2 SYDVKM. For the CDR3, the DNA is TGTGCCAGCAGTTTAGTCGTGCGGGGGGCCAACGTCCTGACTTTC. It specifies CASSLVVRGANVLTF.

The chain joins TRBV15 to TRBJ1-1, with 7 bases matching TRBD1. V lost 5 bases, J lost 6 bases, and 24 bases stayed unmatched. Looked up from germline, CDR1 is LNHNV and CDR2 is YYDKDF (reference sequence). The CDR3 extends over 19 amino acids. CDR3 nucleotides: TGTGCCACCAGCGGACTGCCCACGGGACAGACGCTTGAGGAGGCTGAAGCTTTCTTT. This encodes CATSGLPTGQTLEEAEAFF.

V is TRBV3-1 (or the pseudogene TRBV3-2) and J is TRBJ1-4; D is perhaps TRBD1 (5 bases). Per germline, CDR1 LGHDT and CDR2 YNNKEL (reference sequence). Trimming cost V 4 bases and J 8 bases, with 20 bases left between them. The CDR3 loop spans 16 amino acids. The CDR3 spells CASSLLSGGYGEKLFF. CDR3 sequence (DNA): TGTGCCAGCAGCCTCCTATCCGGGGGGTACGGCGAAAAACTGTTTTTT.

The chain has TRBV6-6 and TRBJ2-1; 10 bases agree with TRBD1. The CDR3 consists of 15 residues. V shed 7 bases and J 4 bases; nucleotides not matched to a gene: 7. Germline V gene data show CDR1 as MNHNY and CDR2 as SVGAGI (reference sequence). CDR3 sequence reads: CASNNPGQGYNEQFF. CDR3 in DNA: TGTGCCAGCAACAACCCGGGACAGGGGTACAATGAGCAGTTCTTC.

The J gene is TRBJ2-1, the V gene TRBV5-1, with TRBD1 matching 7 bases. This CDR3 spans 16 amino acids. V trimming: 4 bases; J trimming: 2 bases; junction bases outside the gene matches: 9. Germline-derived CDR1 and CDR2 are SGHRS and YFSETQ. The CDR3 spells CASSLRAGTAYNEQFF. CDR3 DNA sequence: TGCGCCAGCAGCCTCAGGGCCGGGACAGCCTACAATGAGCAGTTCTTC.

This clone was seen just once. The rearrangement uses TRBV2 and TRBJ2-3; D is possibly TRBD1 (6 bases). The CDR3 totals 14 residues. Trimming stripped 10 bases from V and 0 bases from J, with 14 bases between. The germline gives CDR1 SNHLY, CDR2 FYNNEI. The CDR3 DNA sequence: TGTGCCACCCCGACAGGAACGAGCACAGATACGCAGTATTTT. Amino acids: CATPTGTSTDTQYF.

The CDR3 DNA follows: TGTGCCAGCAGCTTAGAACGCCAGACGGGGGAAAAACTGTTTTTT. This encodes CASSLERQTGEKLFF. The chain links TRBV7-9 to TRBJ1-4, with D uncertain. This CDR3 has 15 amino acids. Germline V gene data show CDR1 as SEHNR and CDR2 as FQNEAQ (reference sequence). V was clipped by 1 base and J by 8 bases, with 14 bases between them.

The V call is TRBV3-1 (or the pseudogene TRBV3-2), the J call TRBJ1-1, with D tentatively TRBD1 (5 bases). Per the germline V gene, CDR1 is LGHDT and CDR2 is YNNKEL (reference sequence). This CDR3 is 13 amino acids long. With 1 base removed from V and 3 bases from J, the gap between germline ends came to 6 bases. The CDR3 reads CASSQGGHTEAFF. CDR3 DNA sequence: TGTGCCAGCAGCCAAGGGGGCCACACTGAAGCTTTCTTT.

The V gene is TRBV28, the J gene TRBJ2-7; 10 bases align to TRBD1. J was trimmed by 5 bases and V by 0 bases; bases with no gene match: 4. Germline V CDR1 and CDR2: MDHEN, SYDVKM. The CDR3 is 15 residues long. The CDR3 protein is CASSLWGQGSHEQYF. CDR3 bases: TGTGCCAGCAGTTTATGGGGACAGGGGTCCCACGAGCAGTACTTC.

The rearrangement uses TRBV3-1 (or the pseudogene TRBV3-2) and TRBJ1-6, with a weak D call TRBD1 (6 bases). V lost 4 bases and J lost 0, with 16 bases in between. The CDR3 runs to 18 residues. Germline V lookup: CDR1 LGHDT, CDR2 YNNKEL (reference sequence). The CDR3 DNA follows: TGTGCCAGCAGCCTCAAGGGGGGGGGAAGCTCCTATAATTCACCCCTCCACTTT. This sequence encodes CASSLKGGGSSYNSPLHF.

The rearrangement joins TRBV5-1 to TRBJ2-6; no clear D. V lost 3 bases, J lost 3 bases, and 16 bases lay in between. The CDR3 is made up of 17 amino acids. Germline values: CDR1 SGHRS, CDR2 YFSETQ. The CDR3 sequence is CASSYAGFSVGANVLTF. The CDR3 nucleotides are TGCGCCAGCAGCTACGCCGGGTTCTCGGTTGGGGCCAACGTCCTGACTTTC. Based on the CDR3 plus reference TRBV5-1 and TRBJ2-6, the full variable domain is KAGVTQTPRYLIKTRGQQVTLSCSPISGHRSVSWYQQTPGQGLQFLFEYFSETQRNKGNFPGRFSGRQFSNSRSEMNVSTLELGDSALYLCASSYAGFSVGANVLTFGAGSRLTVL.

The chain has TRBV7-9 and TRBJ2-7, with 10 bases that match TRBD2. Germline V gene sequence: CDR1 SEHNR, CDR2 FQNEAQ (reference sequence). V was clipped by 1 base and J by 0 bases; unmatched bases: 3. The CDR3 has 16 amino acids. This CDR3 reads CASSLGSGGFSYEQYF. The DNA of the CDR3 is TGTGCCAGCAGCTTAGGTAGCGGGGGGTTCTCCTACGAGCAGTACTTC.

This chain uses TRBV2 with TRBJ1-3; no reliable D call. The CDR3 sequence is 15 residues long. Trimming cost V 5 bases and J 0 bases, with 11 bases left between them. Germline CDR1 is SNHLY and CDR2 is FYNNEI. The chain's CDR3 is CASSPRGASGNTIYF. The CDR3 nucleotides are TGTGCCAGCAGTCCCCGCGGAGCCTCTGGAAACACCATATATTTT.

The chain joins TRBV6-5 to TRBJ1-6, with D possibly matching TRBD1 (5 bases). The ends were cut back, 6 bases at V and 0 bases at J, with 6 bases in the middle. The CDR3 sequence is 14 residues long. Germline-derived CDR1 and CDR2 are MNHEY and SVGAGI. The CDR3 bases are TGTGCCAGCAGCAGGGACTCCTATAATTCACCCCTCCACTTT. Amino acids: CASSRDSYNSPLHF.

The V gene is TRBV19, the J gene TRBJ1-5; D gene ambiguous. There are 15 residues in the CDR3. Trimming removed 5 bases at V and 0 bases at J, with 11 bases between. Germline values: CDR1 LNHDA, CDR2 SQIVND (reference sequence). CDR3 sequence: CASSPPRISNQPQHF. The CDR3 nucleotides read TGTGCCAGTAGTCCGCCGAGGATTAGCAATCAGCCCCAGCATTTT.